This T cell receptor (beta chain) was sequenced for a study of blood T cell repertoires in COVID-19. Background on the study: COVID-19 samples from acute and convalescent phases originated in the United States, Italy and Spain. The cDNA or gDNA used as material had been derived from T cells, B-cell-depleted T cells, or PBMCs.

Per the original methods: Estimates of nucleated cell counts were drawn from the amplification of reference gene primers. The method was immunoSEQ multiplex PCR; TCRdb's version includes in-frame clones alone and lacks a portion of them. V, J and clone size derive from that table, while D and trimming were established from the DNA sequence. The repertoire consists of about 180,000 clones, with roughly 87% occurring once and the leading ten covering about 1.9%. The trim removed 3 bases at V and 0 bases at J, leaving 16 bases unmatched. CDR1 is MDHEN and CDR2 is SYDVKM in the germline V gene. The CDR3 is 20 amino acids.

The sequenced material came from peripheral blood. The chain is built from TRBV28 and TRBJ1-3; TRBD1 aligns across 8 bases. The clonotype originates from a man aged 18 to 35 who had recovered from COVID-19. As DNA, the CDR3 is TGTGCCAGCAGTTTGAGGACAGGGAGGGCCTACTCGAGCTCTGGAAACACCATATATTTT. Amino acids: CASSLRTGRAYSSSGNTIYF.